This T cell receptor (beta chain) was captured by sequencing in a study of OX40 agonist ivuxolimab in advanced cancers. About the research overall: Ivuxolimab, an agonist antibody against OX40 (CD134), was given to patients.

As for this clone: Its specificity is not known.

At cycle 4 day 1, cycle 7 day 1, and baseline, blood was sampled. Clones were sequenced by immunoSEQ multiplex PCR, and TCRdb holds only the in-frame ones, with some missing. Among 20,000 to 30,000 clones, 75% to 90% were seen once, and the ten largest hold 30% to 40%. The study's findings and limits: Expanded peripheral T cells had an undetermined antigen specificity.

Germline-derived CDR1 and CDR2 are SGHRS and YFSETQ. The CDR3 runs to 13 residues. Trimming shortened V by 3 bases and J by 0 bases, and 7 bases separated the two germline ends. This rearrangement joins TRBV5-1 to TRBJ2-7; D is perhaps TRBD1 or TRBD2 (5 bases each). The starting material was CD4+ or CD8+ T cells sorted from blood, obtained in a trial of the OX40 agonist ivuxolimab. The receptor's source is an adult with an advanced solid tumor such as melanoma, head and neck, liver or kidney cancer. The CDR3 loop is CASSWGPSYEQYF. DNA for the CDR3: TGCGCCAGCAGCTGGGGACCCTCCTACGAGCAGTACTTC.